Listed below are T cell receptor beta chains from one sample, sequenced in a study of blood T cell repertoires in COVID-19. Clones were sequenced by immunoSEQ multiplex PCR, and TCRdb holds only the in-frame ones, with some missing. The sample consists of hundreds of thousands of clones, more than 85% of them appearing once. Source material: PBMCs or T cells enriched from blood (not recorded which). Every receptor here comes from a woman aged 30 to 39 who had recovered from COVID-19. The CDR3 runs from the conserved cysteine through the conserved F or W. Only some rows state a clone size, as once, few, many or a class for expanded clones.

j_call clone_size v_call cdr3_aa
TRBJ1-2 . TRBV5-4 CATLEGGEGIYGYTF
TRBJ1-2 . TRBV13 CASSLQDRGGYTF
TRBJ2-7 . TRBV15 CATAGLVDYEQYF
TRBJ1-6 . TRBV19 CASRSGQETPLHF
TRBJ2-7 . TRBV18 CASSPRAGDEQYF
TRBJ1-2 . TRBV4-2 CASSQVPGEEDGYTF
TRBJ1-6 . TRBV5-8 CASRLAGTGGSPLHF
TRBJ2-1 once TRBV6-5 CASKNGPTNEQFF
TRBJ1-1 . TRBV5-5 CATDRGPPYTEAFF
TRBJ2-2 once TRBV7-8 CASSLATGRLDGELFF
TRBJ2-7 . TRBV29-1 CSVEGGGTRTYEQYF
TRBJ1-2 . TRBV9 CASSLTTGGDGYTF
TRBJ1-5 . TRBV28 CASRLLTEQPQHF
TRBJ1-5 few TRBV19 CASSRRQGLGNQPQHF
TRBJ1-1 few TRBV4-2 CASSQLGQGDNTEAFF
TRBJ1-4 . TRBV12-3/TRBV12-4 CASSLGQNEKLFF
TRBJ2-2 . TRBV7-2 CASRAQGGGPGELFF
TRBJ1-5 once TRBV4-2 CASSAQDRWQPQHF
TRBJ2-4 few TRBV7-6 CASSLGGQGAKNIQYF
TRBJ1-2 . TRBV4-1 CASSPRTPTNYGYTF
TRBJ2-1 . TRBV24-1 CATSDLVGEQFF
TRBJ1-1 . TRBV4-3 CASSQESGSFGSAFF
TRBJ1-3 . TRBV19 CASSQVAAYGDTIYF
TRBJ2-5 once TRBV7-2 CASSLGSTNQETQYF
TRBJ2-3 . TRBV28 CASSSAGSGDTQYF
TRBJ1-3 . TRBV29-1 CSVVAANSGNTIYF
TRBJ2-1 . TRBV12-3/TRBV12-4 CASSPANEQFF
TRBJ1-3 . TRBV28 CASWVGQGNTIYF
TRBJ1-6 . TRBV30 CAWSVQAGGNSPLHF
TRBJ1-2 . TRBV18 CASSPLTEGGLGYTF
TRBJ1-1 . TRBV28 CASIGQGNTEAFF
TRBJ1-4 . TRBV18 CASSPGRGEKLFF
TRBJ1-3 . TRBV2 CASRKDTSSGNTIYF
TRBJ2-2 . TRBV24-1 CATSDLPPGGYGELFF
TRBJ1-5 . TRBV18 CASSKEADYQPQHF
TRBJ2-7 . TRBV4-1 CASSQETRAGSHEQYF
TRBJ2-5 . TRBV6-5 CASRNRDLETQYF
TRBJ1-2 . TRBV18 CASSPTDRGSYGYTF
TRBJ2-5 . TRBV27 CASRTTEGSPNF
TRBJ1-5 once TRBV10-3 CAISESSTGGVEPQHF
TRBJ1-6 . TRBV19 CASSLGTGNYNSPLHF
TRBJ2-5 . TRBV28 CASRLLDSGAREQETQYF
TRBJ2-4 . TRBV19 CASSITYRGRVPQPKNIQYF
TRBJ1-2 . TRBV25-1 CASSGFDRGSLYGYTF
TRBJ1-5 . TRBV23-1 CASSQFPGTGGFQPQHF